These 12 T cell receptor beta chains came from one sample sequenced in a study of cytomegalovirus exposure and HLA in healthy donors. The PCR had 60 Vbeta and 13 Jbeta primers. TCRdb's copy holds only in-frame clones and misses some; the assay was immunoSEQ multiplex PCR. The listing records under 75,000 clones. Sequencing input: PBMCs. The source of these receptors is a female donor in good health and CMV-seropositive.

The V and J genes are TRBV27 and TRBJ2-7; possibly TRBD1 for D (6 bases). This CDR3 is built from 17 residues. V lost 7 bases and J 7 bases, leaving 29 bases between the germline ends. In germline, CDR1 is MNHEY, CDR2 SMNVEV (reference sequence). The CDR3 nucleotides read TGTGCCAGCACTCCATCACAGGGCCTGTCCAAGCCTGGTGAGCAGTACTTC. It translates to CASTPSQGLSKPGEQYF.

CDR3 DNA sequence: TGTGCCAGCAACCTACCGTCAGGGAACACTGAAGCTTTCTTT. Translating it yields CASNLPSGNTEAFF. This rearrangement joins TRBV28 to TRBJ1-1, with D hard to call. The CDR3 sequence is 14 residues long. Germline CDR1 reads MDHEN; CDR2 reads SYDVKM. V lost 7 bases, J lost 1 base, and 13 bases lay in between.

V gene TRBV9 combines with J gene TRBJ2-7; TRBD2 aligns across 8 bases. V lost 3 bases to trimming and J lost 7 bases; unmatched junction nucleotides: 12. The V gene's germline CDR1 is SGDLS and CDR2 YYNGEE. CDR3 length: 15 residues. CDR3 region: CASSAPGGSGGEQYF. CDR3 DNA: TGTGCCAGCAGCGCACCGGGAGGGTCCGGAGGGGAGCAGTACTTC.

This sequence joins TRBV9 and TRBJ1-2; no definite D call. In germline, CDR1 is SGDLS, CDR2 YYNGEE. Trimming pared 3 bases from V and 4 bases from J, leaving 22 bases between. The CDR3 spans 17 residues. The CDR3 DNA is TGTGCCAGCAGCGGCCCTTCTGGTCCTTCAGCGATCTATGGCTACACCTTC. Residues: CASSGPSGPSAIYGYTF.

The V and J genes are TRBV4-2 and TRBJ2-1, with 9 bases lining up with TRBD2. Trimming at V came to 0 bases and at J to 1 base, leaving 13 bases not matched to a gene. Germline values: CDR1 LGHNA, CDR2 YNFKEQ. The CDR3 extends over 20 amino acids. This chain's CDR3 is CASSQDPLSLLAGSYNEQFF. The CDR3 nucleotides read TGTGCCAGCAGCCAAGATCCCCTGTCCCTCCTAGCGGGGTCCTACAATGAGCAGTTCTTC.

CDR3: CASSQDRGTTLGDTQYF. CDR3 sequence (DNA): TGCGCCAGCAGCCAAGATCGGGGGACTACCCTAGGAGATACGCAGTATTTT. V and J are TRBV4-3 and TRBJ2-3; the match to TRBD2 covers 7 bases. CDR1 is LGHNA and CDR2 is YSLEER in the germline V gene. The J segment lost 5 bases and the V segment lost 0 bases, leaving 11 bases of the junction unmatched. The CDR3 is 17 residues long.

J is TRBJ1-2 and V is TRBV5-1, with TRBD1 identical over 7 bases. This CDR3 has 14 residues. J lost 5 bases, V lost 0 bases, and 4 bases had no gene match. The germline V gene encodes CDR1 SGHRS and CDR2 YFSETQ. The CDR3 spells CASSLGDRAYGYTF. In DNA form, the CDR3 reads TGCGCCAGCAGCTTGGGCGACAGGGCTTATGGCTACACCTTC.

The rearrangement joins TRBV6-6 to TRBJ1-2, with a possible D match to TRBD1 (6 bases). V was pared by 0 bases and J by 13 bases, with 18 bases between. This CDR3 has 14 amino acids. Per the germline V gene, CDR1 is MNHNY and CDR2 is SVGAGI (reference sequence). CDR3 DNA: TGTGCCAGCAGTTACTCGAGGCAGGGACAAGACTGCACCTTC. Its protein is CASSYSRQGQDCTF.

CDR3 nucleotides: TGTGCCAGCAGTGAGGGGGCAGGCGGCAATCAGCCCCAGCATTTT. Residues: CASSEGAGGNQPQHF. The chain recombines TRBV6-4 with TRBJ1-5, with D tentatively TRBD1 (6 bases). The CDR3 totals 15 residues. The ends were cut back, 3 bases at V and 2 bases at J, with 11 bases in the middle. CDR1 is MRHNA, CDR2 SNTAGT, per germline.

Comments on this clone: An end of the junction differs from the germline gene, which may be a read error. V and J are TRBV7-7 and TRBJ2-3, with 7 positions matching TRBD1. CDR1 is SSHAT and CDR2 is FNYEAQ in the germline V gene (reference sequence). This CDR3 spans 14 amino acids. Here the CDR3 reads CASSLATGADTQYF. The CDR3 nucleotides are TGTGCTAGCAGCTTAGCTACAGGGGCAGATACGCAGTATTTT.

The J gene is TRBJ1-2, the V gene TRBV4-2; 7 bases match TRBD1. Germline trimming cut 0 bases from V and 3 bases from J; bases unmatched to any gene: 1. The CDR3 sequence is 14 residues long. CDR1 and CDR2 from the germline V gene are LGHNA and YNFKEQ. The CDR3 reads CASSQDRGDYGYTF. The CDR3, as DNA: TGTGCCAGCAGCCAAGACAGGGGGGACTATGGCTACACCTTC.

With respect to this clone: The germline gene is not matched at one end of the junction; a read error may be the cause. The chain couples TRBV2 to TRBJ1-2; D is undetermined. From germline, CDR1 is SNHLY and CDR2 FYNNEI. CDR3 size: 15 residues. The CDR3 sequence: CASREGRTTNYGYTF. CDR3 coding DNA: TGTGCCAGCAGGGAAGGACGGACTACTAACTATGGCTACACCTTC.